This passage covers 9 T cell receptor beta chains from one sample sequenced in a study of shared clonotypes between healthy human individuals. The method was immunoSEQ multiplex PCR; TCRdb's version includes in-frame clones alone and lacks a portion of them. The sample shows hundreds of thousands of clones, about 74% of them seen only once. Sequenced: memory CD4+ T cells sorted from blood. Subset here: CD45RA-negative fraction. The receptors shown here come from a woman in her thirties in good health.

This clone was found a few times. This chain connects TRBV5-1 to TRBJ2-5; TRBD1 is a possible D gene (6 bases). Germline V gives CDR1 SGHRS, CDR2 YFSETQ. The CDR3 covers 13 residues. The V gene lost 1 base and the J gene lost 4 bases, with 8 bases spanning the gap. CDR3 nucleotides: TGCGCCAGCAGCTTGAGACAGGTAGAGACCCAGTACTTC. Protein sequence: CASSLRQVETQYF.

The chain has TRBV29-1 and TRBJ2-1; 9 positions agree with TRBD2. The CDR3 totals 13 residues. J was trimmed by 5 bases and V by 7 bases; bases with no gene match: 6. In germline, CDR1 is SQVTM, CDR2 ANQGSEA. CDR3 bases: TGCAGCGCCTCGATAGCGGGGGACAATGAGCAGTTCTTC. Translated, it gives CSASIAGDNEQFF.

This clone was recorded a few times. The rearrangement joins TRBV7-9 to TRBJ1-2; possibly TRBD1 for D (6 bases). The CDR3 has 13 amino acids. From germline, CDR1 is SEHNR and CDR2 FQNEAQ (reference sequence). V was shortened by 4 bases and J by 8 bases, with 14 bases between the two germline ends. The CDR3 region is CASSSQGSMGYTF. The CDR3 nucleotides read TGTGCCAGCAGCTCACAGGGATCAATGGGCTACACCTTC.

The table lists this clone with a count of one. This chain uses TRBV4-1 with TRBJ2-5; 13 nucleotides match TRBD2. This CDR3 is built from 15 residues. Germline CDR1 reads MGHRA; CDR2 reads YSYEKL. V was pared by 7 bases and J by 5 bases, with 7 bases of the junction left unmatched. CDR3 sequence reads: CASTLAGGPGETQYF. The DNA of the CDR3 is TGCGCCAGCACACTAGCGGGAGGGCCGGGGGAGACCCAGTACTTC.

This clone occurred a few times. V gene TRBV5-1 combines with J gene TRBJ2-5; TRBD2 aligns across 11 bases. The V gene end was trimmed by 4 bases and the J gene end by 1 base; junction bases not matched to a gene: 15. Germline lookup yields CDR1 SGHRS and CDR2 YFSETQ. This CDR3 contains 19 residues. For the CDR3, the DNA is TGCGCCAGCAGCGGGGGACTAGCGGAGACTTGGGGCCTCCAAGAGACCCAGTACTTC. As protein: CASSGGLAETWGLQETQYF. The variable domain in full, completed from reference TRBV5-1 and TRBJ2-5, reads KAGVTQTPRYLIKTRGQQVTLSCSPISGHRSVSWYQQTPGQGLQFLFEYFSETQRNKGNFPGRFSGRQFSNSRSEMNVSTLELGDSALYLCASSGGLAETWGLQETQYFGPGTRLLVL.

The V and J genes are TRBV6-6 and TRBJ2-4; tentative D call: TRBD2 (7 bases). The ends were cut back, 6 bases at V and 6 bases at J, with 18 bases in the middle. Germline-derived CDR1 and CDR2 are MNHNY and SVGAGI (reference sequence). The CDR3 runs to 15 residues. Here the CDR3 DNA reads TGTGCCAGCAGGCCCCCCGGGGGGCAGGGAAACATTCAGTACTTC. Translating gives CASRPPGGQGNIQYF.

This sequence joins TRBV5-4 and TRBJ2-1, with 8 bases matching TRBD1. J was trimmed by 2 bases and V by 4 bases; bases with no gene match: 11. CDR3 length equals 17 residues. The V gene's germline CDR1 is SGHNT and CDR2 YYREEE (reference sequence). DNA for the CDR3: TGTGCCAGCAGCCACGCCTCGCAGGGGGCAACCTACAATGAGCAGTTCTTC. Protein: CASSHASQGATYNEQFF.

This chain uses TRBV4-2 with TRBJ2-7, with 12 positions matching TRBD1. Germline V gives CDR1 LGHNA, CDR2 YNFKEQ. The CDR3 covers 17 residues. V dropped 4 bases and J dropped 5; count of bases not matched to a gene: 12. The CDR3 region has the DNA TGTGCCAGCAGCCTACCCGGGGACAGGGGGCTGTCCCACGAGCAGTACTTC. Its translation: CASSLPGDRGLSHEQYF.

The V and J genes are TRBV18 and TRBJ2-2, with 8 positions matching TRBD2. The CDR3 is made up of 16 amino acids. Per germline, CDR1 KGHSH and CDR2 LQKENI. Unmatched junction bases numbered 8, after V lost 4 bases and J lost 4 bases. CDR3 in DNA: TGTGCCAGCTCACTACCGGCGGGAGGCGGCACCGGGGAGCTGTTTTTT. It specifies CASSLPAGGGTGELFF.